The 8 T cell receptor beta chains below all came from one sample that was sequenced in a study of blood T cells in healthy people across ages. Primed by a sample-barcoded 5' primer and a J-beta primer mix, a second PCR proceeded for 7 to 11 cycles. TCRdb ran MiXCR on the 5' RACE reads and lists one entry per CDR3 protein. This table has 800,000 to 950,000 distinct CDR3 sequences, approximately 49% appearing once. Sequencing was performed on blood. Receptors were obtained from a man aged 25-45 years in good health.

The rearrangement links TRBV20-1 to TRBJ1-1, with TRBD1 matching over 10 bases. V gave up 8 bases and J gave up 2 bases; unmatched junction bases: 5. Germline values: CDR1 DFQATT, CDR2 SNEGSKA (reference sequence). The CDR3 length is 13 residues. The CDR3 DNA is TGCAGTACAAGGGACAGGGGAAACACTGAAGCTTTCTTT. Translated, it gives CSTRDRGNTEAFF.

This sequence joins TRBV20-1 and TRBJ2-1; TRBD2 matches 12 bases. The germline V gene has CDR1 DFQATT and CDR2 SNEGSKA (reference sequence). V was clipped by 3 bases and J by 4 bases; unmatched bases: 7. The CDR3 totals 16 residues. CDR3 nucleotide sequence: TGCAGTGCTAGGCGGGGGGGGACTAGCGGGTACAATGAGCAGTTCTTC. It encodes CSARRGGTSGYNEQFF.

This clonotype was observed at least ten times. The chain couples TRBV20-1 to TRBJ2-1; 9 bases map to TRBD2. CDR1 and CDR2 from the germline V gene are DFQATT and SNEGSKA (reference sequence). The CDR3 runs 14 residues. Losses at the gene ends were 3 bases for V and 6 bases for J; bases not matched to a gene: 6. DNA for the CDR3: TGCAGTGCTAGGACTGCGGGGGGGGTCAATGAGCAGTTCTTC. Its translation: CSARTAGGVNEQFF.

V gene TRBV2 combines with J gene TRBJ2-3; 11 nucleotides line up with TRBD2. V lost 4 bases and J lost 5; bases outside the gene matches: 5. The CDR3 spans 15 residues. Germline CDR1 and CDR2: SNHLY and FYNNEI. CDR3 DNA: TGTGCCAGCAGTGCCGCTAGCGGGGGGAGAGATACGCAGTATTTT. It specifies CASSAASGGRDTQYF.

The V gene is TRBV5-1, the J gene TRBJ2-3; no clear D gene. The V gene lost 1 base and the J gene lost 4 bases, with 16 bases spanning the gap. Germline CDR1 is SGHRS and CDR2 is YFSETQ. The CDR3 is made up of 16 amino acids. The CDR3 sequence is CASSLLPNQVADTQYF. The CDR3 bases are TGCGCCAGCAGCTTGCTGCCTAACCAGGTGGCAGATACGCAGTATTTT.

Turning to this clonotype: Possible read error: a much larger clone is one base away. CDR3 sequence (DNA): TGCAGGGCTGGGGGGGGACTTGAGAGCTACACCTTC. It encodes CRAGGGLESYTF. The rearrangement joins TRBV20-1 to TRBJ1-2; TRBD1 is a possible D gene (5 bases). Per germline, CDR1 DFQATT and CDR2 SNEGSKA (reference sequence). CDR3 length: 12 amino acids.

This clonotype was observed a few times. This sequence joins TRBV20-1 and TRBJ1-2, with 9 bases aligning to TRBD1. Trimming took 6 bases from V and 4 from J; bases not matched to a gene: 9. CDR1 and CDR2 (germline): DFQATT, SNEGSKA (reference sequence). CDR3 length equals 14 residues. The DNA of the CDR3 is TGCAGTGCGGAACGGGACAGGGATGGCTATGGCTACACCTTC. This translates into CSAERDRDGYGYTF.

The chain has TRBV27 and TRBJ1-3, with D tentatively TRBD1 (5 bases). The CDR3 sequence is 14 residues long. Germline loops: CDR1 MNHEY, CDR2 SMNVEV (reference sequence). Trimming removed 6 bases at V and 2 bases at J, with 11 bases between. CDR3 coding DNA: TGTGCCAGCAGATCCGGGGGGGCTGGAAACACCATATATTTT. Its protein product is CASRSGGAGNTIYF.